The source of this TCR beta chain is a study of Graves' ophthalmopathy and Graves' hyperthyroidism. Researchers took RNA transcripts and amplified TCR beta CDR3 regions from them. HTBI primers were employed in first-round RT-PCR, then a second-round multiplex PCR followed. TCRdb re-called the multiplex PCR reads through MiXCR, storing one row per CDR3 protein. This sample has 500,000 to 700,000 distinct CDR3 sequences; less than 40% occur once, and the top ten carry about 4%. This clonotype came up a few times. Germline CDR1 and CDR2: SGHKS and YYEKEE (reference sequence). The CDR3 covers 19 residues. The J segment lost 1 base and the V segment lost 3 bases, leaving 12 bases of the junction unmatched.

This clonotype was sampled from an adult man with Graves' hyperthyroidism. This chain joins TRBV5-5 and TRBJ2-6; 8 bases are shared with TRBD1. The source material was peripheral blood or thyroid tissue (not recorded which). CDR3 region: CASSSPQGTGLSGANVLTF. CDR3 DNA: TGTGCCAGCAGCTCCCCCCAAGGGACAGGCCTATCTGGGGCCAACGTCCTGACTTTC.